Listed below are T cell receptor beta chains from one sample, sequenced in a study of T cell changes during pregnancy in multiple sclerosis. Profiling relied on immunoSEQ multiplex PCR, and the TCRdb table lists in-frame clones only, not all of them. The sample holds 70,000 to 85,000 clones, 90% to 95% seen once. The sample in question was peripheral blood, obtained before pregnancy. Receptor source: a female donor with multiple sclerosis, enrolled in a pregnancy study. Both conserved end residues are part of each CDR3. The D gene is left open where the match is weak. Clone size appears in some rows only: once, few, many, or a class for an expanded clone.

TGTGCCTGGAGTTTCGGGACTAGCGGGAACTACGAGCAGTACTTC | CAWSFGTSGNYEQYF | . | 15 | TRBD2 | TRBJ2-7 | TRBV30
TGTGCCAGCAGCCCCGGAGGACTAGGGCAGTTCTTC | CASSPGGLGQFF | once | 12 | TRBD2 | TRBJ2-1 | TRBV7-9
TGCGCCAGCGCGGCAGGAGCGGGAGTAGAAGACTGGACCCAGTACTTC | CASAAGAGVEDWTQYF | once | 16 | TRBD2 | TRBJ2-5 | TRBV5-1
TGTGCCAGCAGCGTAGCTGCGGGGGAGCTGTTTTTT | CASSVAAGELFF | . | 12 | . | TRBJ2-2 | TRBV9
TGTGCCTGGAGACTAGCGGGTATACTCAACTACAATGAGCAGTTCTTC | CAWRLAGILNYNEQFF | once | 16 | TRBD2 | TRBJ2-1 | TRBV30
TGCGCCAGCAGGGGACTAGCGGGAGGGCCCATCCTAGGTGAGCAGTTCTTC | CASRGLAGGPILGEQFF | . | 17 | TRBD2 | TRBJ2-1 | TRBV4-1
TGCGCCAGCAGCTTAATAGGACTAGTATACAATGAGCAGTTCTTC | CASSLIGLVYNEQFF | . | 15 | TRBD2 | TRBJ2-1 | TRBV5-1
TGTGCCAGCAGTCGTAGCGGGAATGAGCAGTTCTTC | CASSRSGNEQFF | once | 12 | TRBD2 | TRBJ2-1 | TRBV6-5
TGTGCCAGCAGCGTAGATCCCCTGAGCGGTAGCGGGAGGGCAAACGAGCAGTACTTC | CASSVDPLSGSGRANEQYF | . | 19 | TRBD2 | TRBJ2-7 | TRBV9
TGTGCCAGCAGCGTGGTTGGGGGGGGGCGGTACAATGAGCAGTTCTTC | CASSVVGGGRYNEQFF | . | 16 | . | TRBJ2-1 | TRBV9
TGTGCCAGCAGCTCCCGACTAGCCAATGAGCAGTTCTTC | CASSSRLANEQFF | . | 13 | TRBD2 | TRBJ2-1 | TRBV7-8
TGTGCCAGCAGGCACAGGGCCACAGATACGCAGTATTTT | CASRHRATDTQYF | . | 13 | . | TRBJ2-3 | TRBV28
TGCGCCAGCAGCTTGGCCAGCAGGGGATTCAGCAAAGATACGCAGTATTTT | CASSLASRGFSKDTQYF | . | 17 | . | TRBJ2-3 | TRBV5-1
TGTGCCAGCAGCCACGCCCAGGGCTACGAGCAGTACTTC | CASSHAQGYEQYF | . | 13 | . | TRBJ2-7 | TRBV7-3
TGCAGCGTTGAGGCTAGCGGGAGGACTGGGGTGTGGACAGATACGCAGTATTTT | CSVEASGRTGVWTDTQYF | . | 18 | TRBD2 | TRBJ2-3 | TRBV29-1
TGTGCCAGCCCGAGGGGGGGGCTAAAGAGAGGAACTGAAGCTTTCTTT | CASPRGGLKRGTEAFF | . | 16 | . | TRBJ1-1 | TRBV6-7
TGTGCCAGCAGTCCCGGGACAGCTTCAAACACCATATATTTT | CASSPGTASNTIYF | . | 14 | TRBD1 | TRBJ1-3 | TRBV28
TGCGCCAGCTCCACGCCCCGGGACACTGAAGCTTTCTTT | CASSTPRDTEAFF | . | 13 | . | TRBJ1-1 | TRBV5-1
TGCGCCAGCAGCCAAGAAGCGCGTTACGAGCAGTACTTC | CASSQEARYEQYF | . | 13 | . | TRBJ2-7 | TRBV4-1
TGCGCCAGCAGCCAGACCCCATTAACAGGGGGAAGGTATGGCTACACCTTC | CASSQTPLTGGRYGYTF | . | 17 | TRBD1 | TRBJ1-2 | TRBV4-1
TGTGCCAGCAGCTTCGGCGGGAGGGCCCTCGACGAGCAGTACTTC | CASSFGGRALDEQYF | . | 15 | TRBD2 | TRBJ2-7 | TRBV5-8
TGTGCCAGCAGTTTAAGGGGGGGCGAGGGGGGCTACACCTTC | CASSLRGGEGGYTF | . | 14 | . | TRBJ1-2 | TRBV27
TGTGCCAGCATGAGGCCGAGTACAGGATCCCACGAGCAGTACTTC | CASMRPSTGSHEQYF | . | 15 | . | TRBJ2-7 | TRBV27
TGTGCCTGGAGTGTAAGCCAGGGCTACGAGCAGTACTTC | CAWSVSQGYEQYF | . | 13 | . | TRBJ2-7 | TRBV30
TGTGCCAGCAGTGAAGCGCCAGGGGTCGGGGAGCTGTTTTTT | CASSEAPGVGELFF | . | 14 | . | TRBJ2-2 | TRBV6-1
TGTGCCAGCAGCTTAGAGGGGGACTACGAGCAGTACTTC | CASSLEGDYEQYF | few | 13 | . | TRBJ2-7 | TRBV13
TGTGCCACCAGTGCGGGGGCTCAACAGCCCCAGCATTTT | CATSAGAQQPQHF | few | 13 | . | TRBJ1-5 | TRBV15
TGTGCCACCAAAGGCGGGGCTGGGGCCAACGTCCTGACTTTC | CATKGGAGANVLTF | . | 14 | . | TRBJ2-6 | TRBV27
TGTGCCAGCAGCTCGGGAGGAGGGGGGACTGAAGCTTTCTTT | CASSSGGGGTEAFF | . | 14 | . | TRBJ1-1 | TRBV7-9
TGCGCCAGCAGCCAAGCCACACAAATTCCGAACAATGAGCAGTTCTTC | CASSQATQIPNNEQFF | . | 16 | . | TRBJ2-1 | TRBV4-3
TGTGCCAGCAGCTTAGAAGGGGGAGCGGGGATGGCCTACGAGCAGTACTTC | CASSLEGGAGMAYEQYF | . | 17 | . | TRBJ2-7 | TRBV7-9
TGTGCCAGCAGTAACAGGGGCTATAGCAATCAGCCCCAGCATTTT | CASSNRGYSNQPQHF | . | 15 | TRBD1 | TRBJ1-5 | TRBV27
TGCGCCAGCAGCCAAGCGGACAGATTCGAGACCCAGTACTTC | CASSQADRFETQYF | few | 14 | . | TRBJ2-5 | TRBV4-1
TGTGCCAGCAGCCTCCGACAGGCAAGCTCTGGAAACACCATATATTTT | CASSLRQASSGNTIYF | . | 16 | . | TRBJ1-3 | TRBV11-2
TGTGCCAGCAGCGGCGCGGTTACCACCGGGGAGCTGTTTTTT | CASSGAVTTGELFF | . | 14 | . | TRBJ2-2 | TRBV2
TGCGCCAGCAGCTTGGCCTGGACAGGGGGAGACGAGCAGTACTTC | CASSLAWTGGDEQYF | once | 15 | TRBD1 | TRBJ2-7 | TRBV5-1
TGTGCCAGCAAGCCGGGACTAGCATCCTACGAGCAGTACTTC | CASKPGLASYEQYF | . | 14 | TRBD2 | TRBJ2-7 | TRBV5-4
TGTGCCAGCAGCTCTTCAGCGGGAGGGGACAATGAGCAGTTCTTC | CASSSSAGGDNEQFF | few | 15 | TRBD2 | TRBJ2-1 | TRBV7-3
TGTGCCAGCAGCGCCGACAGGGACATTAAGTACTTC | CASSADRDIKYF | . | 12 | TRBD1 | TRBJ2-4 | TRBV27
TGTGCCAGTAGAGGGAACAGGGGTGGCACCGGGGAGCTGTTTTTT | CASRGNRGGTGELFF | . | 15 | TRBD1 | TRBJ2-2 | TRBV19
TGTGCCAGCAGCTTAGGACCAGGGATTAACTATGGCTACACCTTC | CASSLGPGINYGYTF | . | 15 | . | TRBJ1-2 | TRBV5-4
TGTGCCAGCAGCGCCACTAGCGGGAGGGTTCAAGAGACCCAGTACTTC | CASSATSGRVQETQYF | . | 16 | TRBD2 | TRBJ2-5 | TRBV5-6
TGTGCCAGCAGTTCCCGGGGGGGAACCTTCACCGGGGAGCTGTTTTTT | CASSSRGGTFTGELFF | . | 16 | TRBD2 | TRBJ2-2 | TRBV6-5